This TCR beta chain is drawn from a study of blood T cell repertoires in COVID-19 (dated by TCRdb to between 2020 and 2021). Some background on the complete study: Collaborator samples came from the United States, Italy and Spain and covered acute and convalescent phases of COVID-19. The prospective study material was composed of cDNA or gDNA derived from T cells, B-cell-depleted T cells, or PBMCs. The dataset comprised deeply sampled blood TCRbeta repertoires from subjects exposed to, actively infected with, or recovered from COVID-19. The repertoires were released in a freely available public database intended as a resource for research on the immune response to SARS-CoV-2. The samples were drawn from the first 160 participants of the ongoing ImmuneRACE study and from 1,254 subjects provided by 6 global collaborators. The sample metadata nearly always contained a de-identified subject ID, COVID-19 status, age in years and sex. HLA class I and class II types, where available, came from metadata supplied by the sample provider rather than from assay-based typing. What the authors observed across the whole study: Clinical and demographic metadata were provided uncurated, with the amount varying by source and participant.

The immunoSEQ Assay, a bias-controlled multiplex PCR, was used to amplify TCRbeta CDR3 regions from genomic DNA. Per the authors' processing: The number of nucleated cells in each sample was estimated by amplification of reference gene primers within the assay. Sequence reads were collapsed and filtered to measure the absolute abundance of every unique TCRbeta CDR3 rearrangement. For each sample, productive Simpson clonality was calculated as the square root of Simpson's diversity index over productive rearrangements. Not all clones reach the TCRdb copy of this immuneACCESS table, which keeps in-frame sequences only. Checked studies attribute under half of the gap to unresolved V genes and leave the rest unexplained. The DNA was the basis for D and trimming; V, J and clone size are from that table. Present in this sample are 200,000 or so clones, around 85% of which were seen just once. About 0.72% of the sample is taken by the ten largest.

The CDR3 starts with the cysteine, ends with the phenylalanine, and has 17 residues. Only the CDR3 DNA is retained, 51 bases long and in frame from the first base. Reading the germline V gene gives CDR1 MRHNA and CDR2 SNTAGT. V lost 8 bases and J lost 4 bases, and the count of bases not matched to a germline gene is 15. There are many counts of this clone. No antigen is known for it. Base qualities are missing; no much larger clone stands one base away. The collaborating institutions used their own protocols to collect whole blood in K2EDTA tubes. For TCRbeta analysis, collaborator samples were shipped as frozen whole blood, as isolated PBMCs, or as DNA extracted from either sample type.

The V and J segments used are TRBV6-4 and TRBJ2-7, and 12 junctional nucleotides match TRBD2. What was sequenced was peripheral blood. The receptor was isolated from a woman in her seventies with acute or convalescent COVID-19. The CDR3 is CASRSTASGRALYEQYF. The DNA sequence is TGTGCCAGCCGATCTACAGCTAGCGGGAGGGCTCTTTACGAGCAGTACTTC.